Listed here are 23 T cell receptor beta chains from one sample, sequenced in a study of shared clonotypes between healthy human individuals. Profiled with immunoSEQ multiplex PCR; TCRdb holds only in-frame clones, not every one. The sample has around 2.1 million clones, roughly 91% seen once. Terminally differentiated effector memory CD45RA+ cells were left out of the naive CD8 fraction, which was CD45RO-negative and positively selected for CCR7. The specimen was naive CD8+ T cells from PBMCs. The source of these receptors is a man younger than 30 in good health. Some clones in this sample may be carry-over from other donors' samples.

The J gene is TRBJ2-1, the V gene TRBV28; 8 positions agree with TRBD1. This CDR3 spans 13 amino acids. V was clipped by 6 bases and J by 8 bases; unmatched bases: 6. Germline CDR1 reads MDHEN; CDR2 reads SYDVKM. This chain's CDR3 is CASRSDRAYEQFF. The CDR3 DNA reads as TGTGCCAGCAGATCGGACAGGGCCTATGAGCAGTTCTTC. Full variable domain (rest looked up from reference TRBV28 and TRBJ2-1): DVKVTQSSRYLVKRTGEKVFLECVQDMDHENMFWYRQDPGLGLRLIYFSYDVKMKEKGDIPEGYSVSREKKERFSLILESASTNQTSMYLCASRSDRAYEQFFGPGTRLTVL.

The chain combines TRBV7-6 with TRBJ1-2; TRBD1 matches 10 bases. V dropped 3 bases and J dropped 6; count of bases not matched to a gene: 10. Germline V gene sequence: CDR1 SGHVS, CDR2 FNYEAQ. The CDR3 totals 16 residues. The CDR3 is CASSLAGTGETNGYTF. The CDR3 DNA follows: TGTGCCAGCAGCTTGGCCGGGACAGGGGAAACTAATGGCTACACCTTC.

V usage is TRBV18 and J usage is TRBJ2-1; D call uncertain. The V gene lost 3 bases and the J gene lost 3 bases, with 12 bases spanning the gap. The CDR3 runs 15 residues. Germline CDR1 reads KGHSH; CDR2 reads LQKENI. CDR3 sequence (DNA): TGTGCCAGCTCACCGGAAACCCCTAGCTACAATGAGCAGTTCTTC. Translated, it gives CASSPETPSYNEQFF.

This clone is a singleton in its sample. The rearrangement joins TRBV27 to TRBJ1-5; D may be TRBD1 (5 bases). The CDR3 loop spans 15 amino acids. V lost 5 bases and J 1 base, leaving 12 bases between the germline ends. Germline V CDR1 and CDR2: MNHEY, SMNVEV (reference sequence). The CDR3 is CASSTTPGSNQPQHF. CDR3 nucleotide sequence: TGTGCCAGCAGTACCACCCCAGGGAGCAATCAGCCCCAGCATTTT.

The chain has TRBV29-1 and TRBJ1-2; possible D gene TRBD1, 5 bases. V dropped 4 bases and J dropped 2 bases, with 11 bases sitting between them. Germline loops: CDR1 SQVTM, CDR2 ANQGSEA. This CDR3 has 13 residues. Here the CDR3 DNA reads TGCAGCGTTGTCTCTCCAGGGAACTATGGCTACACCTTC. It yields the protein CSVVSPGNYGYTF.

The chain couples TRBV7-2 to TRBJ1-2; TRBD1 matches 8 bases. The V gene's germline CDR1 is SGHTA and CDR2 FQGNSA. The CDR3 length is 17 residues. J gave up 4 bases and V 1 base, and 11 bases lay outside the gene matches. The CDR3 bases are TGTGCCAGCAGCTTAGGAGGGAACTGGGACAGGCTCTATGGCTACACCTTC. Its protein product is CASSLGGNWDRLYGYTF.

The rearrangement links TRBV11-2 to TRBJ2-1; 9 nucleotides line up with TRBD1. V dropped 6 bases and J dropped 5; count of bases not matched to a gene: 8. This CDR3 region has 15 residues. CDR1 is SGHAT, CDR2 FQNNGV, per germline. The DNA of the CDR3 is TGTGCCAGCAGACGCCGCCGGGACAGGGACAATGAGCAGTTCTTC. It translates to CASRRRRDRDNEQFF.

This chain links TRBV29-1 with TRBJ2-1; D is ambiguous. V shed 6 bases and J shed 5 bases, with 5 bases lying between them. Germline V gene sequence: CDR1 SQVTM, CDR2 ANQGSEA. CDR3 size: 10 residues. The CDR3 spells CSVDHNEQFF. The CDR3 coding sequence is TGCAGCGTCGATCACAATGAGCAGTTCTTC.

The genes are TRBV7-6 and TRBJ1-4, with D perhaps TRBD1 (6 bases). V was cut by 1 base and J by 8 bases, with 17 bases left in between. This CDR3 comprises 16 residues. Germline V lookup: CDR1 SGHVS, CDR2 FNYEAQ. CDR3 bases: TGTGCCAGCAGCTTAGTTCGTGGGGGCCTCGGGGAAAAACTGTTTTTT. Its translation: CASSLVRGGLGEKLFF.

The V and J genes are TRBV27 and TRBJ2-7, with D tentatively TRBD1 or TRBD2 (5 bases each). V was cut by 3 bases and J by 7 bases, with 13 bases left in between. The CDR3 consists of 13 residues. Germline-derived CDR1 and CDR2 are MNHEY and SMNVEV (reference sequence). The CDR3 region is CASSLARGWEQYF. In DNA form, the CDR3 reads TGTGCCAGCAGTTTGGCCCGGGGCTGGGAGCAGTACTTC.

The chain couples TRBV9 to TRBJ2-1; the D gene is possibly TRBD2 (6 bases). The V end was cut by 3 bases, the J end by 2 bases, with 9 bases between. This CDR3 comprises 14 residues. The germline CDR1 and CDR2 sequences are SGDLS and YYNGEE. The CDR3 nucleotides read TGTGCCAGCAGCGGACTAGAGCCCTACAATGAGCAGTTCTTC. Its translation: CASSGLEPYNEQFF. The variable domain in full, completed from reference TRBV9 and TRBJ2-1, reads DSGVTQTPKHLITATGQRVTLRCSPRSGDLSVYWYQQSLDQGLQFLIQYYNGEERAKGNILERFSAQQFPDLHSELNLSSLELGDSALYFCASSGLEPYNEQFFGPGTRLTVL.

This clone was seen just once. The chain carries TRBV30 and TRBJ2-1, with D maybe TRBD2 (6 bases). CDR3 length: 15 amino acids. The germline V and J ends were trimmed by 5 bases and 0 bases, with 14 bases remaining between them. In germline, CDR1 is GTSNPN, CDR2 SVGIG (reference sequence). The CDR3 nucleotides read TGTGCCTGGGAACGGGACTCCTTCTCCTACAATGAGCAGTTCTTC. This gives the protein CAWERDSFSYNEQFF.

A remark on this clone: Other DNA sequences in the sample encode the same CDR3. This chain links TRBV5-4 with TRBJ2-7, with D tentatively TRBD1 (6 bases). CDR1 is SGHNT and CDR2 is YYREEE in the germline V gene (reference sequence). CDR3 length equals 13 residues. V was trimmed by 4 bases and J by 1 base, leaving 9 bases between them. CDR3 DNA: TGTGCCAGCAGCATCAGGGGATCCTACGAGCAGTACTTC. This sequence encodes CASSIRGSYEQYF. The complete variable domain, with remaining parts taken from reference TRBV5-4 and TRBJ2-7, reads ETGVTQSPTHLIKTRGQQVTLRCSSQSGHNTVSWYQQALGQGPQFIFQYYREEENGRGNFPPRFSGLQFPNYSSELNVNALELDDSALYLCASSIRGSYEQYFGPGTRLTVT.

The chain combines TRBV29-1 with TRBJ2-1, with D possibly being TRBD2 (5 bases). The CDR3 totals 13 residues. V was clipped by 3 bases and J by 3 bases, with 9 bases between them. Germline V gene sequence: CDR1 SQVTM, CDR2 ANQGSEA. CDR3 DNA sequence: TGCAGCGTTGACGGGGTTAACTACAATGAGCAGTTCTTC. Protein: CSVDGVNYNEQFF.

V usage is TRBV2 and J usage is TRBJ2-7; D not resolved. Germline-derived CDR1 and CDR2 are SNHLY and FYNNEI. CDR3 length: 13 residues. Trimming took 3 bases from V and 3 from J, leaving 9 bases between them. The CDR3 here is CASSDYTGYEQYF. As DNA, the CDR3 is TGTGCCAGCAGTGACTACACGGGCTACGAGCAGTACTTC.

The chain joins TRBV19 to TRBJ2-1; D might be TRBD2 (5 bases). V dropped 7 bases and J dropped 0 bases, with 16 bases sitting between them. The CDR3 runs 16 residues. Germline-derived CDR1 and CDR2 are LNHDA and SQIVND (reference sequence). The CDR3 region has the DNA TGTGCCAGTAATGATAGAGGGAGAAGCTCCTACAATGAGCAGTTCTTC. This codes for CASNDRGRSSYNEQFF.

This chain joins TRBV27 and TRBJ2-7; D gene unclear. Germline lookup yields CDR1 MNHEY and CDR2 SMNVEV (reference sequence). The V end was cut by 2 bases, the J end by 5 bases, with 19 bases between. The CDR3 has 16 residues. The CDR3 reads CASSLSLRGFTHEQYF. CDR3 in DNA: TGTGCCAGCAGTTTAAGTTTGCGCGGATTCACGCACGAGCAGTACTTC.

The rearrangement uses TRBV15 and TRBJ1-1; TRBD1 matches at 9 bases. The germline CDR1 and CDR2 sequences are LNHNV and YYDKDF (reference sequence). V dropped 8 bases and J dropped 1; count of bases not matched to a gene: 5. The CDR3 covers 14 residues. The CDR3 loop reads CATWDRVGNTEAFF. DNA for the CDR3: TGTGCCACCTGGGACAGGGTAGGGAACACTGAAGCTTTCTTT.

CDR3 nucleotides: TGTGCCAGCAGCTTGGGGGATACGAGATATTTT. This codes for CASSLGDTRYF. The chain has TRBV7-9 and TRBJ1-3; tentative D call: TRBD1 (5 bases). This CDR3 comprises 11 residues. The germline V and J ends were trimmed by 3 bases and 15 bases, with 12 bases remaining between them. From germline, CDR1 is SEHNR and CDR2 FQNEAQ (reference sequence).

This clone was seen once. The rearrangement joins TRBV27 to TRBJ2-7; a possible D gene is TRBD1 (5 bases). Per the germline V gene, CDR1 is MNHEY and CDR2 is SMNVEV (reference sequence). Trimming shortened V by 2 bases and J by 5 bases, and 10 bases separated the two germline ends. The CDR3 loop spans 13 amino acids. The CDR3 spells CASSLLGEHEQYF. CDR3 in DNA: TGTGCCAGCAGTTTACTAGGGGAACACGAGCAGTACTTC.

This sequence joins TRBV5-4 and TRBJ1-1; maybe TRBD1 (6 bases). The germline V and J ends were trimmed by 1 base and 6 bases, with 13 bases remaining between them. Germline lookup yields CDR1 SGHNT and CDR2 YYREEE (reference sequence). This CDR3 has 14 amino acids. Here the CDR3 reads CASSLLGGGSEAFF. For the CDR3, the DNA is TGTGCCAGCAGCTTGCTCGGGGGCGGCTCTGAAGCTTTCTTT.

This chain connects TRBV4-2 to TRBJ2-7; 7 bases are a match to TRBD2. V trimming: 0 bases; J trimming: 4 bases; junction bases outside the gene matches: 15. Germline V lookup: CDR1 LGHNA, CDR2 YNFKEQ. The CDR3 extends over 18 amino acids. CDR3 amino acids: CASSQDDDGASGPYEQYF. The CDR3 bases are TGTGCCAGCAGCCAAGATGATGATGGGGCTAGCGGACCGTACGAGCAGTACTTC.

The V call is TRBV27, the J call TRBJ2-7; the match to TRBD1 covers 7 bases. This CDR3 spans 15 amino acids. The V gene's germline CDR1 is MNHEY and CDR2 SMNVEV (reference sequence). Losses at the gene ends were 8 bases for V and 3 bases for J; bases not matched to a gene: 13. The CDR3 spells CASRTGGQVVYEQYF. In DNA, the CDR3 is TGTGCCAGCCGAACCGGAGGACAGGTGGTCTACGAGCAGTACTTC.